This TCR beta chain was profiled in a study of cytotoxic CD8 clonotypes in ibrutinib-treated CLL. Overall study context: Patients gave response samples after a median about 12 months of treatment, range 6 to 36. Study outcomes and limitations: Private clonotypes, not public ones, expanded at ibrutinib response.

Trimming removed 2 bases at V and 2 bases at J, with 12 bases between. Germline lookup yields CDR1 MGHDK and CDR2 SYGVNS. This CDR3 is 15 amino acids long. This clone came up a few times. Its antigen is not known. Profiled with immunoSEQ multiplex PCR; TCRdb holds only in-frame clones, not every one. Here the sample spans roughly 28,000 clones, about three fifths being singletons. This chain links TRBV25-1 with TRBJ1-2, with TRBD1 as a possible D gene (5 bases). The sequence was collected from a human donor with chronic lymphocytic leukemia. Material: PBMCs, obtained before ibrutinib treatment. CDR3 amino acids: CASSEGADTNYGYTF. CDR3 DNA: TGTGCCAGCAGTGAAGGGGCCGACACGAACTATGGCTACACCTTC.